This T cell receptor (beta chain) was sequenced during a study of T cell changes during pregnancy in multiple sclerosis. Repertoires were generated with immunoSEQ multiplex PCR, while TCRdb's copy carries only in-frame clones and drops some. The sample carries approximately 110,000 clones, approximately 89% recorded once. This sequence originates from a female donor with multiple sclerosis, enrolled in a pregnancy study. Sequencing used peripheral blood, obtained after pregnancy.

The CDR3: CALPVGPYNEQFF. Written as DNA, the CDR3 is TGTGCCCTTCCGGTGGGGCCTTACAATGAGCAGTTCTTC. V is TRBV30 and J is TRBJ2-1; D perhaps matches TRBD1 (5 bases). CDR1 and CDR2 from the germline V gene are GTSNPN and SVGIG (reference sequence). The CDR3 has 13 amino acids. V was shortened by 8 bases and J by 4 bases, with 15 bases between the two germline ends.